The 13 T cell receptor beta chains below all came from one sample that was sequenced in a study of shared clonotypes between healthy human individuals (dated by TCRdb to 2020 to 2022). Library method: the immunoSEQ multiplex PCR assay. TCRdb retrieved this table from immuneACCESS and kept in-frame rearrangements only. Not all clones are present; in checked studies, unresolved V genes account for under half, and no reason is known for the remainder. The sample table records a few hundred thousand clones; under 80% of these occur just once. Approximately 12% of the sample is held by the ten biggest clonotypes. Sequencing was done on a sample of memory CD4+ T cells sorted from blood. What this sample's cell subset or site label stands for: CD45RA-negative fraction. These receptors all stem from a man aged 30 to 39 in good health.

The chain employs TRBV7-9 and TRBJ2-3; 7 bases line up with TRBD2. The CDR3 totals 15 residues. CDR1 and CDR2 (germline): SEHNR, FQNEAQ (reference sequence). Trimming cost V 0 bases and J 11 bases; bases outside gene matches: 11. The CDR3 loop is CASSLASPIAGRQYF. For the CDR3, the DNA is TGTGCCAGCAGCTTAGCTAGCCCAATAGCGGGTAGGCAGTATTTT.

Only one count was recorded for this clone. One end of the junction does not line up with germline, which may come from a read error. V gene TRBV30 combines with J gene TRBJ2-7; tentatively, D is TRBD1 (6 bases). The germline CDR1 and CDR2 sequences are GTSNPN and SVGIG (reference sequence). The CDR3 loop spans 12 amino acids. The CDR3 nucleotides read TGTGTCTGGAGTGCAGGGGCCTACGAGCAGTACTTC. It specifies CVWSAGAYEQYF. Based on the CDR3 plus reference TRBV30 and TRBJ2-7, the full variable domain is SQTIHQWPATLVQPVGSPLSLECTVEGTSNPNLYWYRQAAGRGLQLLFYSVGIGQISSEVPQNLSASRPQDRQFILSSKKLLLSDSGFYLCVWSAGAYEQYFGPGTRLTVT.

This clone was seen a few times. Other DNA variants within this sample encode the same CDR3. The chain employs TRBV7-9 and TRBJ2-7; 8 bases fit TRBD2. Germline V lookup: CDR1 SEHNR, CDR2 FQNEAQ (reference sequence). The CDR3 is 14 residues long. V was clipped by 5 bases and J by 0 bases; unmatched bases: 3. CDR3: CASSLTSGSYEQYF. CDR3 bases: TGTGCCAGCAGCCTTACTAGCGGCTCCTACGAGCAGTACTTC.

This chain joins TRBV10-2 and TRBJ2-1; 8 bases agree with TRBD2. The CDR3 extends over 15 amino acids. CDR1 is WSHSY, CDR2 SAAADI, per germline. With 6 bases clipped from V and 2 bases from J, the junction kept 6 bases outside the gene matches. The CDR3 nucleotides read TGCGCCAGCAGACAAAGCGGGAGTCCCTACAATGAGCAGTTCTTC. Amino acids: CASRQSGSPYNEQFF.

In the case of this clone: At the DNA level, this CDR3 is encoded by other sequences in the same sample as well. The gene calls are TRBV10-1 and TRBJ2-5; TRBD2 matches at 7 bases. The CDR3 spans 13 residues. With V trimmed by 4 bases and J by 4 bases, 3 bases remained unmatched. In germline, CDR1 is WNHNN, CDR2 SYGVQD (reference sequence). The CDR3 spells CASSARLAETQYF. In nucleotides, the CDR3 is TGCGCCAGCAGTGCTAGACTAGCAGAGACCCAGTACTTC.

This clone is a singleton in its sample. The V gene is TRBV7-9, the J gene TRBJ2-7; 8 bases map to TRBD2. The junction had 10 bases not matched to a gene; V was cut back by 5 bases and J by 4 bases. The CDR3 consists of 15 residues. The germline CDR1 and CDR2 sequences are SEHNR and FQNEAQ (reference sequence). CDR3 nucleotides: TGTGCCAGCAGCCGAACCGGGACTAGTTTGTACGAGCAGTACTTC. It codes for CASSRTGTSLYEQYF.

This rearrangement joins TRBV7-6 to TRBJ2-6; unclear D gene. The CDR3 covers 13 residues. Germline V gene lookup returns CDR1 SGHVS and CDR2 FNYEAQ. V lost 5 bases to trimming and J lost 1 base, with 3 bases between them. The CDR3 region is CASSQSGANVLTF. DNA for the CDR3: TGTGCCAGCAGCCAGTCTGGGGCCAACGTCCTGACTTTC.

The V gene is TRBV28, the J gene TRBJ2-7; 8 bases are shared with TRBD1. V trimming: 5 bases; J trimming: 5 bases; junction bases outside the gene matches: 5. Germline V CDR1 and CDR2: MDHEN, SYDVKM. CDR3 size: 13 residues. Here the CDR3 reads CASSLQGVNEQYF. The CDR3, as DNA: TGTGCCAGCAGTCTACAGGGGGTCAACGAGCAGTACTTC. Together with reference TRBV28 and TRBJ2-7, the CDR3 gives the full variable domain: DVKVTQSSRYLVKRTGEKVFLECVQDMDHENMFWYRQDPGLGLRLIYFSYDVKMKEKGDIPEGYSVSREKKERFSLILESASTNQTSMYLCASSLQGVNEQYFGPGTRLTVT.

DNA for the CDR3: TGCGCCAGCAGCTTGGTTGGACAGACGGTCCAAGAGACCCAGTACTTC. Translation gives CASSLVGQTVQETQYF. The chain combines TRBV5-1 with TRBJ2-5; possibly TRBD1 for D (6 bases). Germline V lookup: CDR1 SGHRS, CDR2 YFSETQ. V was trimmed by 0 bases and J by 1 base, leaving 13 bases between them. This CDR3 is built from 16 residues.

This clone appeared a few times. The rearrangement uses TRBV10-1 and TRBJ2-7; no clear D. V lost 8 bases and J lost 8, with 13 bases in between. The CDR3 is made up of 11 amino acids. Germline CDR1 reads WNHNN; CDR2 reads SYGVQD (reference sequence). This CDR3 is CASGEGSQQYF. In DNA form, the CDR3 reads TGCGCCAGCGGGGAAGGATCCCAGCAGTACTTC.

The chain carries TRBV2 and TRBJ2-1, with D possibly being TRBD1 (5 bases). V dropped 4 bases and J dropped 4 bases, with 14 bases sitting between them. This CDR3 spans 15 amino acids. CDR1 SNHLY and CDR2 FYNNEI come from the germline V gene. CDR3 amino acids: CASSVLSRTYNEQFF. CDR3 nucleotide sequence: TGTGCCAGCAGTGTTTTATCACGGACATACAATGAGCAGTTCTTC.

This clone was detected many times. This chain connects TRBV19 to TRBJ2-1; TRBD2 aligns across 15 bases. Germline loops: CDR1 LNHDA, CDR2 SQIVND (reference sequence). The CDR3 length is 18 residues. The J segment lost 5 bases and the V segment lost 5 bases, leaving 10 bases of the junction unmatched. The CDR3 loop is CASSPMGLAGGRDNEQFF. For the CDR3, the DNA is TGTGCCAGTAGTCCCATGGGACTAGCGGGGGGCCGGGACAATGAGCAGTTCTTC.

The rearrangement uses TRBV15 and TRBJ2-5; D call uncertain. The CDR3 loop spans 15 amino acids. Germline values: CDR1 LNHNV, CDR2 YYDKDF (reference sequence). The V and J ends lost 0 bases and 1 base respectively, with 9 bases between them. The CDR3 is CATSRDGNFQETQYF. In nucleotides, the CDR3 is TGTGCCACCAGCAGAGATGGTAACTTCCAAGAGACCCAGTACTTC.